The clone carrying this T cell receptor beta chain showed up many times. In the library, individual cDNA molecules carried attached unique molecular identifiers. Using its own MiXCR run on the 5' RACE reads, TCRdb lists one record per CDR3 protein. The data contain roughly 45,000 distinct CDR3 sequences, over 3.5% of them singletons. This entry comes from a study of early T cells in non-severe SARS-CoV-2 infection. The wider study: Whole-blood bulk RNA, unsorted, was sequenced, and chains were unpaired.

Germline CDR1 reads SNHLY; CDR2 reads FYNNEI. Trimming took off 3 bases at V and 5 bases at J, with 5 bases between the two ends. The CDR3 spans 12 residues. This chain links TRBV2 with TRBJ1-5, with D unresolved. The clonotype originates from an adult who was a healthcare worker with PCR-confirmed SARS-CoV-2 infection or an uninfected control (not recorded which). Sequencing input: whole blood. The CDR3 spells CASSDTHQPQHF. The DNA of the CDR3 is TGTGCCAGCAGTGACACGCATCAGCCCCAGCATTTT.